This is a list of T cell receptor beta chains from one sample in a study of Graves' ophthalmopathy and Graves' hyperthyroidism. TCRdb called the multiplex PCR reads again in MiXCR, with one record for every CDR3 protein. The sample has roughly 600,000 distinct CDR3 sequences, about two fifths seen once. The sequencing sample was made of peripheral blood or thyroid tissue (not recorded which). All receptors derive from an adult man with Graves' hyperthyroidism. Each CDR3 is given with its conserved first and last residue. A D gene is named only where the DNA matches it firmly. The size field is filled for only some rows; it gives once, few, many or a size class.

d_gene: TRBD1
abundance: few
j_gene: TRBJ2-7
v_gene: TRBV6-5
CDR3nt: TGTGCCAGCAGTTACGGGCCAGGGGGCTACGAGCAGTACTTC
CDR3aa: CASSYGPGGYEQYF

d_gene: -
abundance: -
j_gene: TRBJ2-1
v_gene: TRBV10-3
CDR3nt: TGTGCCATCAGTGAGGACAGAAACAATGAGCAGTTCTTC
CDR3aa: CAISEDRNNEQFF

d_gene: TRBD1
abundance: -
j_gene: TRBJ2-2
v_gene: TRBV5-4
CDR3nt: TGTGCCAGCAGCAGGACAGGGGGCGCTGGAGAGCTGTTTTTT
CDR3aa: CASSRTGGAGELFF

d_gene: TRBD2
abundance: -
j_gene: TRBJ2-5
v_gene: TRBV4-1
CDR3nt: TGCGCCAGCAGCCAAGATGGGACTAGCGGGGGGACCCAGTACTTC
CDR3aa: CASSQDGTSGGTQYF

d_gene: -
abundance: many
j_gene: TRBJ2-2
v_gene: TRBV7-9
CDR3nt: TGTGCCAGCAGCATACCCGGGACCTTCACCGGGGAGCTGTTTTTT
CDR3aa: CASSIPGTFTGELFF

d_gene: -
abundance: once
j_gene: TRBJ2-1
v_gene: TRBV2
CDR3nt: TGTGCCACCCGGGAGTACAATGAGCAGTTCTTC
CDR3aa: CATREYNEQFF

d_gene: -
abundance: few
j_gene: TRBJ2-7
v_gene: TRBV6-8
CDR3nt: TGTGCCAGCAATCGGACGGGGTTCTCCTACGAGCAGTACTTC
CDR3aa: CASNRTGFSYEQYF

d_gene: -
abundance: many
j_gene: TRBJ1-4
v_gene: TRBV7-9
CDR3nt: TGTGCCAGCAGCTTAGGGTCGCTCGGGGGCACACTGTTTTTT
CDR3aa: CASSLGSLGGTLFF

d_gene: -
abundance: many
j_gene: TRBJ2-7
v_gene: TRBV13
CDR3nt: TGTGCCAGCAGCTTATTTGGCGGGCTCTACGAGCAGTACTTC
CDR3aa: CASSLFGGLYEQYF

d_gene: -
abundance: many
j_gene: TRBJ1-6
v_gene: TRBV13
CDR3nt: TGTGCCAGCAGCTTAGGGAGATATAATTCACCCCTCCACTTT
CDR3aa: CASSLGRYNSPLHF

d_gene: -
abundance: -
j_gene: TRBJ2-3
v_gene: TRBV7-3
CDR3nt: TGTGCCAGCAGCTTAACGTCGAATAGCGTAGATACGCAGTATTTT
CDR3aa: CASSLTSNSVDTQYF

d_gene: -
abundance: -
j_gene: TRBJ1-1
v_gene: TRBV29-1
CDR3nt: TGCAGCTTATCCGAGAACACTGAAGCTTTCTTT
CDR3aa: CSLSENTEAFF

d_gene: -
abundance: -
j_gene: TRBJ1-6
v_gene: TRBV19
CDR3nt: TGTGCCAGCAGCCGGGGCGGGGGGCTAAGAGGTCATAATTCACCCCTCCACTTT
CDR3aa: CASSRGGGLRGHNSPLHF

d_gene: -
abundance: many
j_gene: TRBJ1-2
v_gene: TRBV19
CDR3nt: TGTGCCAGTAGTATGAGGATCCTAAATAGACAGACCAACTATGGCTACACCTTC
CDR3aa: CASSMRILNRQTNYGYTF

d_gene: -
abundance: -
j_gene: TRBJ1-4
v_gene: TRBV5-1
CDR3nt: TGCGCCAGCCGCGAACGGACGGGTGAAAAACTGTTTTTT
CDR3aa: CASRERTGEKLFF

d_gene: -
abundance: -
j_gene: TRBJ1-1
v_gene: TRBV29-1
CDR3nt: TGCAGCCCCAAGATACCGAACACTGAAGCTTTCTTT
CDR3aa: CSPKIPNTEAFF

d_gene: TRBD1
abundance: -
j_gene: TRBJ2-1
v_gene: TRBV24-1
CDR3nt: TGTGCCACCAGGGACGACAGGGCCTTTAACAATGAGCAGTTCTTC
CDR3aa: CATRDDRAFNNEQFF

d_gene: TRBD1
abundance: -
j_gene: TRBJ2-7
v_gene: TRBV29-1
CDR3nt: TGCGGCGTTGATAGACAGGGGTACAATGAGCAGTACTTC
CDR3aa: CGVDRQGYNEQYF

d_gene: -
abundance: many
j_gene: TRBJ2-7
v_gene: TRBV10-3
CDR3nt: TGTGCCACCCTGATCGACTCTACCTACGAGCAGTACTTC
CDR3aa: CATLIDSTYEQYF

d_gene: -
abundance: few
j_gene: TRBJ1-5
v_gene: TRBV4-1
CDR3nt: TGTGCCAGCAGCCCCGGGATGATAAATCAGCCCCAGCATTTT
CDR3aa: CASSPGMINQPQHF

d_gene: TRBD1
abundance: few
j_gene: TRBJ2-7
v_gene: TRBV5-5
CDR3nt: TGTGCCAGCAGCTTGGCCGGGACAGGTATCGACGAGCAGTACTTC
CDR3aa: CASSLAGTGIDEQYF

d_gene: -
abundance: many
j_gene: TRBJ1-2
v_gene: TRBV2
CDR3nt: TGTGCCAGTGCACCAGACACCTCCTATGGCTACACCTTC
CDR3aa: CASAPDTSYGYTF

d_gene: TRBD2
abundance: -
j_gene: TRBJ2-3
v_gene: TRBV6-2/TRBV6-3
CDR3nt: TGTGCCAGCAGTCCCGGGGGGGTTGATGGCACAGATACGCAGTATTTT
CDR3aa: CASSPGGVDGTDTQYF

d_gene: -
abundance: many
j_gene: TRBJ2-7
v_gene: TRBV9
CDR3nt: TGTGCCAGCAGCGTAGAGGGCGGGCCACTCTACGAGCAGTACTTC
CDR3aa: CASSVEGGPLYEQYF

d_gene: TRBD1
abundance: many
j_gene: TRBJ2-7
v_gene: TRBV19
CDR3nt: TGTGCCAGTAGTATAGGTCACAGGGGGTCCTACGAGCAGTACTTC
CDR3aa: CASSIGHRGSYEQYF

d_gene: -
abundance: many
j_gene: TRBJ1-6
v_gene: TRBV5-1
CDR3nt: TGCGCCAGCAGCTTGATTTGGGGGGATAATTCACCCCTCCACTTT
CDR3aa: CASSLIWGDNSPLHF

d_gene: TRBD2
abundance: -
j_gene: TRBJ2-1
v_gene: TRBV4-2
CDR3nt: TGTGCCAGCAGCGTGAGCGGGAGGGAATTCCATGAGCAGTTCTTC
CDR3aa: CASSVSGREFHEQFF

d_gene: TRBD1
abundance: -
j_gene: TRBJ2-7
v_gene: TRBV10-3
CDR3nt: TGTGCCATCAGTGGATTGTCGGGGGGACAGGGTTACGAGCAGTACTTC
CDR3aa: CAISGLSGGQGYEQYF

d_gene: -
abundance: many
j_gene: TRBJ2-2
v_gene: TRBV5-1
CDR3nt: TGCGCCAGCAGCTTGGTGGTTGCCGGGGAGCTGTTTTTT
CDR3aa: CASSLVVAGELFF

d_gene: -
abundance: many
j_gene: TRBJ1-6
v_gene: TRBV5-6
CDR3nt: TGTGCCAGCAGCTTGGAGGGTTCGTATTCACCCCTCCACTTT
CDR3aa: CASSLEGSYSPLHF

d_gene: -
abundance: many
j_gene: TRBJ1-4
v_gene: TRBV7-2
CDR3nt: TGTGCCAGCAGCTTAGCTGAAGGGGGGAATGAAAAACTGTTTTTT
CDR3aa: CASSLAEGGNEKLFF

d_gene: -
abundance: many
j_gene: TRBJ1-1
v_gene: TRBV6-1
CDR3nt: TGTGCCAGCAGTGAAGCCAGGGACGGGAAAGCTTTCTTT
CDR3aa: CASSEARDGKAFF

d_gene: -
abundance: many
j_gene: TRBJ1-1
v_gene: TRBV7-8
CDR3nt: TGTGCCAGCAGCTTAGCGCTTGGGGGCACTGAAGCTTTCTTT
CDR3aa: CASSLALGGTEAFF

d_gene: -
abundance: -
j_gene: TRBJ1-2
v_gene: TRBV7-9
CDR3nt: TGTGCCAGCAGTCGCCGTGGGGCTACGCGCGGCTACACCTTC
CDR3aa: CASSRRGATRGYTF

d_gene: -
abundance: many
j_gene: TRBJ2-5
v_gene: TRBV20-1
CDR3nt: TGCAGTGCTAGAGCTTCCCCTGGTACAGAGACCCAGTACTTC
CDR3aa: CSARASPGTETQYF

d_gene: -
abundance: many
j_gene: TRBJ1-5
v_gene: TRBV10-3
CDR3nt: TGTGCCATCAGTGCCGGAGGGGGTAGAAGCAATCAGCCCCAGCATTTT
CDR3aa: CAISAGGGRSNQPQHF

d_gene: TRBD1
abundance: few
j_gene: TRBJ1-2
v_gene: TRBV7-9
CDR3nt: TGTGCCAGCAGCCGCAGCACAGGGGACTATGGCTACACCTTC
CDR3aa: CASSRSTGDYGYTF

d_gene: -
abundance: -
j_gene: TRBJ2-2
v_gene: TRBV5-4
CDR3nt: TGTGCCAGCAGCCCCAGGGGGGGGACCACCGGGGAGCTGTTTTTT
CDR3aa: CASSPRGGTTGELFF

d_gene: TRBD2
abundance: -
j_gene: TRBJ2-7
v_gene: TRBV10-3
CDR3nt: TGTGCCTCTAAGGGGTCTAGCGGGAGCGGGTACGAGCAGTACTTC
CDR3aa: CASKGSSGSGYEQYF

d_gene: -
abundance: -
j_gene: TRBJ1-5
v_gene: TRBV10-3
CDR3nt: TGTGCCATCAGTGAGTCCGCGGGGGGGCTCATGATCAATCAGCCCCAGCATTTT
CDR3aa: CAISESAGGLMINQPQHF

d_gene: -
abundance: many
j_gene: TRBJ2-2
v_gene: TRBV5-1
CDR3nt: TGCGCCAGCAGCTTGGTGGCAGGAAGGACCGGGGAGCTGTTTTTT
CDR3aa: CASSLVAGRTGELFF

d_gene: -
abundance: few
j_gene: TRBJ2-7
v_gene: TRBV5-1
CDR3nt: TGCGCCAGCAGCTTGGGATTGTTATCATACGAGCAGTACTTC
CDR3aa: CASSLGLLSYEQYF

d_gene: -
abundance: few
j_gene: TRBJ2-2
v_gene: TRBV2
CDR3nt: TGTGCCAGCGGAGCTCATTATAACACCGGGGAGCTGTTTTTT
CDR3aa: CASGAHYNTGELFF

d_gene: TRBD1
abundance: -
j_gene: TRBJ2-1
v_gene: TRBV10-3
CDR3nt: TGTGCCATCAGGGGGGACAGGGGGTTTTACAATGAGCAGTTCTTC
CDR3aa: CAIRGDRGFYNEQFF

d_gene: TRBD1
abundance: many
j_gene: TRBJ1-4
v_gene: TRBV9
CDR3nt: TGTGCCAGCAGCGCGGGACAGGCTTCTAATGAAAAACTGTTTTTT
CDR3aa: CASSAGQASNEKLFF

d_gene: -
abundance: many
j_gene: TRBJ2-2
v_gene: TRBV19
CDR3nt: TGTGCCAGTAGTATTAGGACCGGGGAGCTGTTTTTT
CDR3aa: CASSIRTGELFF

d_gene: -
abundance: few
j_gene: TRBJ2-7
v_gene: TRBV3-1
CDR3nt: TGTGCCAGCAGCAATTCAGGGATCCCCTACGAGCAGTACTTC
CDR3aa: CASSNSGIPYEQYF

d_gene: -
abundance: many
j_gene: TRBJ1-1
v_gene: TRBV11-2
CDR3nt: TGTGCCAGCAGCTTAAGTTGGGGCGGCACTGAAGCTTTCTTT
CDR3aa: CASSLSWGGTEAFF

d_gene: TRBD1
abundance: -
j_gene: TRBJ1-6
v_gene: TRBV2
CDR3nt: TGTGCCAGCAGTGGAGGCGGGACAGGGGTTTCACCCCTCCACTTT
CDR3aa: CASSGGGTGVSPLHF

d_gene: -
abundance: -
j_gene: TRBJ1-5
v_gene: TRBV7-2
CDR3nt: TGTGCCAGCGGCGAAGGGGGTAGCAAGGGACCCCAGCATTTT
CDR3aa: CASGEGGSKGPQHF

d_gene: -
abundance: -
j_gene: TRBJ2-7
v_gene: TRBV29-1
CDR3nt: TGCAGCGTTGCCGGGACCTACGAGCAGTACTTC
CDR3aa: CSVAGTYEQYF

d_gene: TRBD1
abundance: -
j_gene: TRBJ2-5
v_gene: TRBV19
CDR3nt: TGTGCCAGTAGTATAAACCCAGGGGGCACAGAGACCCAGTACTTC
CDR3aa: CASSINPGGTETQYF

d_gene: TRBD2
abundance: few
j_gene: TRBJ2-3
v_gene: TRBV11-2
CDR3nt: TGTGCCAGCAGCCCGACTAGCGGGGGGGCAGTAGATACGCAGTATTTT
CDR3aa: CASSPTSGGAVDTQYF

d_gene: TRBD1
abundance: -
j_gene: TRBJ2-6
v_gene: TRBV7-9
CDR3nt: TGTGCCAGCAGCTTAGGGCAGGGGGCTGACACTGAAGCTTTC
CDR3aa: CASSLGQGADTEAF

d_gene: -
abundance: many
j_gene: TRBJ2-5
v_gene: TRBV18
CDR3nt: TGCGCCAGCAGCCCCACAGGGCTAGAGACCCAGTACTTC
CDR3aa: CASSPTGLETQYF